This passage covers 29 T cell receptor beta chains from one sample sequenced in a study of blood T cell repertoires in COVID-19. Here immunoSEQ multiplex PCR was the method, and the copy in TCRdb shows in-frame clones only, minus some. There are a few hundred thousand clones in the sample; about nine tenths occur only once, and roughly 4.5% lies in the top ten. Material: peripheral blood. The receptors come from a man between 50 and 59 years old with acute or convalescent COVID-19.

CDR3 bases: TGTGCCAGCAGCTCGCCGACAGGTCGAAGAACGGGGAAGAACACTGAAGCTTTCTTT. Translated, it gives CASSSPTGRRTGKNTEAFF. The rearrangement links TRBV7-8 to TRBJ1-1; a possible D gene is TRBD1 (6 bases). The CDR3 is 19 residues long. CDR1 is SGHVS and CDR2 is FQNEAQ in the germline V gene. V shed 4 bases and J shed 1 base, with 25 bases lying between them.

The chain combines TRBV18 with TRBJ1-2; D is perhaps TRBD1 (5 bases). The V gene's germline CDR1 is KGHSH and CDR2 LQKENI. V was pared by 0 bases and J by 6 bases, with 11 bases between. CDR3 size: 14 residues. The CDR3 region is CASSPPPMDNGYTF. The CDR3 DNA is TGTGCCAGCTCACCACCTCCCATGGACAATGGCTACACCTTC.

The V gene is TRBV7-2, the J gene TRBJ1-5; 9 bases map to TRBD1. The V gene's germline CDR1 is SGHTA and CDR2 FQGNSA. Losses at the gene ends were 5 bases for V and 7 bases for J; bases not matched to a gene: 12. This CDR3 spans 16 amino acids. The CDR3 bases are TGTGCCAGCAGCGAGGAAGGGACAGGGTCGGGGCAGCCCCAGCATTTT. Translating gives CASSEEGTGSGQPQHF.

The V gene is TRBV15, the J gene TRBJ2-7; no clear D gene. Between the trimmed V and J ends, which lost 4 bases and 6 bases, there was a span of 7 bases. Germline V gives CDR1 LNHNV, CDR2 YYDKDF (reference sequence). This CDR3 has 11 residues. The CDR3 DNA is TGTGCCACCAGCATTCACGGCGAGCAGTACTTC. Amino acid sequence: CATSIHGEQYF.

The rearrangement links TRBV27 to TRBJ1-2; D unresolved. The CDR3 sequence is 14 residues long. Trimming took off 5 bases at V and 5 bases at J, with 15 bases between the two ends. Per the germline V gene, CDR1 is MNHEY and CDR2 is SMNVEV (reference sequence). The DNA for the CDR3 is TGTGCCAGCAGTCAATTCGAGGGAGTATATGGCTACACCTTC. This codes for CASSQFEGVYGYTF.

V usage is TRBV6-2 or TRBV6-3 and J usage is TRBJ1-1; TRBD1 might be the D (5 bases). This CDR3 is 14 amino acids long. Trimming stripped 5 bases from V and 0 bases from J, with 10 bases between. Germline V gene lookup returns CDR1 MNHEY and CDR2 SVGEGT. The CDR3 DNA reads as TGTGCCAGCAGTCAGGGTGTTATGAACACTGAAGCTTTCTTT. It encodes CASSQGVMNTEAFF.

This chain links TRBV10-1 with TRBJ1-2; D is ambiguous. CDR1 and CDR2 (germline): WNHNN, SYGVQD (reference sequence). The CDR3 consists of 16 residues. Deletions cut 6 bases from V and 3 bases from J, with 20 bases between. The CDR3 sequence is CASSRLRTEDYYGYTF. For the CDR3, the DNA is TGCGCCAGCAGCAGACTTCGGACGGAGGATTACTATGGCTACACCTTC.

Comment on this clone: The sample holds other DNA sequences that translate to the same CDR3. The chain recombines TRBV29-1 with TRBJ1-1; TRBD1 might be the D (5 bases). The CDR3 is 12 amino acids. The germline V and J ends were trimmed by 4 bases and 0 bases, with 6 bases remaining between them. Germline assignment: CDR1 SQVTM and CDR2 ANQGSEA. The chain's CDR3 is CSVGQMNTEAFF. As DNA, the CDR3 is TGCAGCGTTGGACAGATGAACACTGAAGCTTTCTTT.

This clone has a handful of counts. The genes are TRBV6-5 and TRBJ1-2; 9 bases agree with TRBD1. There are 16 residues in the CDR3. With V trimmed by 0 bases and J by 8 bases, 10 bases remained unmatched. The V gene's germline CDR1 is MNHEY and CDR2 SVGAGI. The CDR3 loop is CASSYSPPGTGYGYTF. CDR3 bases: TGTGCCAGCAGTTACTCGCCCCCCGGGACAGGGTACGGCTACACCTTC.

The chain is built from TRBV25-1 and TRBJ1-4, with TRBD1 identical over 7 bases. The V gene's germline CDR1 is MGHDK and CDR2 SYGVNS. The CDR3 sequence is 16 residues long. The junction had 14 bases not matched to a gene; V was cut back by 6 bases and J by 7 bases. The CDR3 nucleotides read TGTGCCAGCAGCTACTTAGGACAGGACTGGGGTGAAAAACTGTTTTTT. This sequence encodes CASSYLGQDWGEKLFF.

This chain uses TRBV7-2 with TRBJ1-1; D is undetermined. The CDR3 spans 15 residues. V dropped 6 bases and J dropped 6 bases, with 20 bases sitting between them. Germline CDR1 SGHTA, CDR2 FQGNSA. The CDR3 nucleotides read TGTGCCAGCAGTTCGATTATGAGGGAATTCGCTGAAGCTTTCTTT. Its translation is CASSSIMREFAEAFF. Using reference TRBV7-2 and TRBJ1-1 for the parts outside the CDR3, the full variable domain is GAGVSQSPSNKVTEKGKDVELRCDPISGHTALYWYRQSLGQGLEFLIYFQGNSAPDKSGLPSDRFSAERTGGSVSTLTIQRTQQEDSAVYLCASSSIMREFAEAFFGQGTRLTVV.

V is TRBV7-9 and J is TRBJ1-1, with 7 bases fitting TRBD1. Per germline, CDR1 SEHNR and CDR2 FQNEAQ (reference sequence). This CDR3 region has 14 residues. The V segment lost 7 bases and the J segment 8 bases; nucleotides outside the gene matches: 13. CDR3 region: CASIFSSRGQEAFF. CDR3 coding DNA: TGTGCCAGCATCTTTTCATCGAGGGGACAGGAAGCTTTCTTT.

This clone occurred a few times. The chain recombines TRBV7-8 with TRBJ1-2; maybe TRBD1 (5 bases). The germline V gene has CDR1 SGHVS and CDR2 FQNEAQ. The CDR3 has 14 residues. V gave up 4 bases and J gave up 1 base, with 10 bases separating them. The chain's CDR3 is CASSSTGNNYGYTF. The CDR3, as DNA: TGTGCCAGCAGCTCCACAGGAAATAACTATGGCTACACCTTC.

The chain is built from TRBV6-5 and TRBJ1-2; 7 bases are shared with TRBD1. The trim removed 4 bases at V and 5 bases at J, leaving 4 bases unmatched. Germline CDR1 reads MNHEY; CDR2 reads SVGAGI. The CDR3 has 13 residues. The CDR3 sequence: CASSFTGAYGYTF. For the CDR3, the DNA is TGTGCCAGCAGTTTCACAGGGGCGTATGGCTACACCTTC.

The rearrangement uses TRBV19 and TRBJ1-5; D call uncertain. From germline, CDR1 is LNHDA and CDR2 SQIVND (reference sequence). V lost 11 bases and J lost 0, with 20 bases in between. CDR3 length: 16 residues. In nucleotides, the CDR3 is TGTGCCGTAGCGACTGTGCAAGGGTATAGCAATCAGCCCCAGCATTTT. This codes for CAVATVQGYSNQPQHF.

The chain combines TRBV2 with TRBJ1-2; tentative D call: TRBD1 (6 bases). This CDR3 contains 13 residues. Germline V gene sequence: CDR1 SNHLY, CDR2 FYNNEI. The V end lost 5 bases, the J end lost 6 bases, and 13 bases lay between the germline ends. The CDR3 spells CASSHRTVHGYTF. The CDR3 DNA reads TGTGCCAGCAGTCACAGGACAGTGCATGGCTACACCTTC.

This clone was seen only once. V and J are TRBV5-5 and TRBJ1-5; D may be TRBD1 (6 bases). Germline values: CDR1 SGHKS, CDR2 YYEKEE (reference sequence). This CDR3 is built from 16 residues. With 4 bases removed from V and 9 bases from J, the gap between germline ends came to 23 bases. CDR3 in DNA: TGTGCCAGCAGCCCCTTTTTACAGGGATCGATGACGCCCCAGCATTTT. It encodes CASSPFLQGSMTPQHF.

This clone was recorded once. V usage is TRBV19 and J usage is TRBJ2-1, with 11 bases aligning to TRBD1. This CDR3 comprises 15 residues. Unmatched junction bases numbered 12, after V lost 7 bases and J lost 10 bases. Germline V gene data show CDR1 as LNHDA and CDR2 as SQIVND (reference sequence). CDR3: CASTGPGQGAEEQFF. The CDR3 region has the DNA TGTGCCAGTACCGGCCCAGGACAGGGGGCTGAGGAGCAGTTCTTC.

This chain uses TRBV4-1 with TRBJ1-1; TRBD1 aligns across 8 bases. The CDR3 covers 17 residues. Looked up from germline, CDR1 is MGHRA and CDR2 is YSYEKL. V dropped 1 base and J dropped 2; count of bases not matched to a gene: 9. CDR3 coding DNA: TGCGCCAGCAGCCAAGTTGGATTTACAGGGGGTAACACTGAAGCTTTCTTT. This gives the protein CASSQVGFTGGNTEAFF.

J is TRBJ1-2 and V is TRBV5-6, with 7 bases that match TRBD1. The CDR3 length is 13 residues. Germline assignment: CDR1 SGHDT and CDR2 YYEEEE. V was pared by 0 bases and J by 6 bases, with 2 bases of the junction left unmatched. The CDR3 bases are TGTGCCAGCAGCTTGGTGGGGACAGATGGCTACACCTTC. It yields the protein CASSLVGTDGYTF.

V usage is TRBV19 and J usage is TRBJ1-6; D remains ambiguous. V dropped 10 bases and J dropped 0 bases, with 10 bases sitting between them. The CDR3 spans 14 residues. The germline V gene has CDR1 LNHDA and CDR2 SQIVND (reference sequence). The CDR3 coding sequence is TGTGCCACGGGTGGGAGCTCCTATAATTCACCCCTCCACTTT. Its protein product is CATGGSSYNSPLHF.

The J gene is TRBJ1-1, the V gene TRBV10-3, with TRBD1 identical over 8 bases. The germline CDR1 and CDR2 sequences are ENHRY and SYGVKD. V shed 2 bases, J shed 4 bases, and the junction held 6 bases outside the gene matches. The CDR3 is 15 residues long. DNA of the CDR3: TGTGCCATCAGTGAGCCTCAGGGGGCAGTCACTGAAGCTTTCTTT. Protein sequence: CAISEPQGAVTEAFF.

Concerning this clone itself: The missing conserved phenylalanine or tryptophan at the end of this CDR3 makes a read error likely. The limits of the CDR3 on the DNA are not certain, so only TCRdb's listed CDR3 is given. The chain joins TRBV3-1 (or the pseudogene TRBV3-2) to TRBJ1-1; the D segment call TRBD1 is taken from the table without a DNA check. Including both end residues, the CDR3 is 11 amino acids long. Germline V gives CDR1 LGHDT, CDR2 YNNKEL (reference sequence). CDR3 region: CASSQGIEGVL.

The V and J genes are TRBV7-3 and TRBJ1-1, with unresolved D. The CDR3 covers 14 residues. CDR1 and CDR2 (germline): SGHTA, FQGTGA. Trimming removed 6 bases at V and 8 bases at J, with 19 bases between. CDR3 amino acids: CASSWEGPPREAFF. In nucleotides, the CDR3 is TGTGCCAGCAGTTGGGAGGGCCCCCCTCGGGAAGCTTTCTTT.

The J gene is TRBJ1-2, the V gene TRBV6-2 or TRBV6-3; 7 positions match TRBD1. This CDR3 is 15 amino acids long. V lost 2 bases, J lost 6 bases, and 9 bases stayed unmatched. The germline V gene encodes CDR1 MNHEY and CDR2 SVGEGT. The CDR3: CASSYTRGDLNGYTF. The CDR3 nucleotides are TGTGCCAGCAGTTACACCAGGGGGGACTTAAATGGCTACACCTTC.

V and J are TRBV28 and TRBJ1-6; a weak D match, TRBD1 (6 bases). The V gene's germline CDR1 is MDHEN and CDR2 SYDVKM. The CDR3 loop spans 14 amino acids. The V gene lost 7 bases and the J gene lost 5 bases, with 12 bases spanning the gap. The CDR3 loop is CASIPDRNNSPLHF. CDR3 coding DNA: TGTGCCAGCATCCCTGACAGGAATAATTCACCCCTCCACTTT.

The J gene is TRBJ1-3, the V gene TRBV21-1; the table assigns TRBD1, which was not confirmed against the DNA. TRBV21-1 represents a pseudogene. The CDR3 runs 16 residues. The CDR3 protein is CASSQKTGGAGNTIYF. The CDR3 bases are TGTGCCAGCAGCCAGAAGACAGGGGGTGCTGGAAACACCATATATTTT.

This chain uses TRBV2 with TRBJ1-1, with 8 nucleotides matching TRBD1. This CDR3 is built from 14 residues. The ends lost 4 bases at V and 4 bases at J; junction bases unmatched: 5. Germline V gene lookup returns CDR1 SNHLY and CDR2 FYNNEI. The CDR3 is CASSGTGGITEAFF. The CDR3 nucleotides are TGTGCCAGCAGTGGTACAGGGGGTATCACTGAAGCTTTCTTT.

The rearrangement uses TRBV7-2 and TRBJ1-6; D gene unclear. This CDR3 comprises 15 residues. Deletions cut 6 bases from V and 7 bases from J, with 16 bases between. The germline V gene has CDR1 SGHTA and CDR2 FQGNSA. As DNA, the CDR3 is TGTGCCAGCAGGCAAAACCGGGGAACGAATTCACCCCTCCACTTT. This translates into CASRQNRGTNSPLHF.